A single T cell receptor (beta chain) is shown here with its context. These data originate in a study of blood T cells in healthy people across ages. For the second PCR, which ran for about 6 to 11 cycles, a sample-barcoded 5' primer and a J-beta primer mix were used. TCRdb re-analysed the 5' RACE reads in MiXCR, keeping a single row per CDR3 protein. The table has over a million distinct CDR3 sequences, 40% to 55% seen once; the top ten hold approximately 17%. The CDR3 contains 13 residues. V lost 1 base, J lost 4 bases, and 11 bases lay in between. CDR1 and CDR2 (germline): SQVTM, ANQGSEA. Sequencing input: blood. The gene calls are TRBV29-1 and TRBJ2-7, with D unclear. The source of this sequence is a woman aged 60-70 years in good health. The DNA of the CDR3 is TGCAGCGTTGAAGCAGGTGCTGATTACGAGCAGTACTTC. Translated: CSVEAGADYEQYF.